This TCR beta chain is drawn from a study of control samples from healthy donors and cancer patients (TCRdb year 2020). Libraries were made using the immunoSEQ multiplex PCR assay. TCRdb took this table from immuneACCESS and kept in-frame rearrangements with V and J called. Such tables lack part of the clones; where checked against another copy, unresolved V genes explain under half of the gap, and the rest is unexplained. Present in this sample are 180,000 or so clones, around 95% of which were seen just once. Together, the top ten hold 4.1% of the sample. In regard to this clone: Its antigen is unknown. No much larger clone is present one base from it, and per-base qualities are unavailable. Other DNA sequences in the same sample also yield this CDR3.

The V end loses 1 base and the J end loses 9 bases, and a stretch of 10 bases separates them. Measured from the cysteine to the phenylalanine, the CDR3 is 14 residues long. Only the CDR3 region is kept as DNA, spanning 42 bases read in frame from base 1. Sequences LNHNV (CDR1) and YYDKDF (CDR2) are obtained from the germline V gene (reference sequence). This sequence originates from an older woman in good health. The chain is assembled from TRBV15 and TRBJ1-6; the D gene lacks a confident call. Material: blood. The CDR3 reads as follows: CATSRGVLLSPLHF. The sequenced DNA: TGTGCCACCAGCAGAGGAGTACTCCTTTCACCCCTCCACTTT.